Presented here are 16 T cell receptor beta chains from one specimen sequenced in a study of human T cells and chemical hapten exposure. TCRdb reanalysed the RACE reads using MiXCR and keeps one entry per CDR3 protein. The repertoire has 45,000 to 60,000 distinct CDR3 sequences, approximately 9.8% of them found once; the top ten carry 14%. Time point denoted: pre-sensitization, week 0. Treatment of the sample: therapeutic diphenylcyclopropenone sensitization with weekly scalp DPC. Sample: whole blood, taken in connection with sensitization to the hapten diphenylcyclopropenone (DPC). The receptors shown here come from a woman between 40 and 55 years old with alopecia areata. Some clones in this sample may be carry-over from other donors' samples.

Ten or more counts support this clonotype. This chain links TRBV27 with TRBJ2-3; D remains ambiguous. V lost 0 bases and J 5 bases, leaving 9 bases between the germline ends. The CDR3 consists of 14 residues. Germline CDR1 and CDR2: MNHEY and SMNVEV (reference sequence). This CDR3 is CASSLSESGDTQYF. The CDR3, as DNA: TGTGCCAGCAGTTTATCAGAGTCGGGAGATACGCAGTATTTT.

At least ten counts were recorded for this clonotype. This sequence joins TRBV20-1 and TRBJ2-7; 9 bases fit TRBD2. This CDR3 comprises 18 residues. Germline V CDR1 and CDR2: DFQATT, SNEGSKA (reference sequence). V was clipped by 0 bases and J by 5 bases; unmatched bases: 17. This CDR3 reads CSARDASLAGPPTHEQYF. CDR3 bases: TGCAGTGCTAGAGATGCCTCACTAGCGGGCCCGCCGACCCACGAGCAGTACTTC.

CDR3 sequence: CSARDPRGGDQETQYF. CDR3 nucleotides: TGCAGTGCTAGAGATCCCCGCGGGGGGGACCAAGAGACCCAGTACTTC. The rearrangement joins TRBV20-1 to TRBJ2-5; 9 bases are shared with TRBD2. The CDR3 spans 16 residues. CDR1 and CDR2 (germline): DFQATT, SNEGSKA (reference sequence). The V segment lost 0 bases and the J segment 0 bases; nucleotides outside the gene matches: 5.

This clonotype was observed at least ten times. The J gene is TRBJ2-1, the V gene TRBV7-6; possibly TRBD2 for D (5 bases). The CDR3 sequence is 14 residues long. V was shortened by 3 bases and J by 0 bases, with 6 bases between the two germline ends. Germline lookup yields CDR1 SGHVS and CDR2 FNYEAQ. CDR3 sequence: CASSFGDSYNEQFF. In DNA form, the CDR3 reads TGTGCCAGCAGCTTCGGGGACTCCTACAATGAGCAGTTCTTC. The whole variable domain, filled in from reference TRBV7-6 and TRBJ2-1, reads GAGVSQSPRYKVTKRGQDVALRCDPISGHVSLYWYRQALGQGPEFLTYFNYEAQQDKSGLPNDRFSAERPEGSISTLTIQRTEQRDSAMYRCASSFGDSYNEQFFGPGTRLTVL.

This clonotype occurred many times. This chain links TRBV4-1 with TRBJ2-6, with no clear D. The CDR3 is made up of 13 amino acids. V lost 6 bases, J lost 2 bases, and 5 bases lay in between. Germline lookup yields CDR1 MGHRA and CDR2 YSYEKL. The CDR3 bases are TGCGCCAGCAGTCAGCCTGGGGCCAACGTCCTGACTTTC. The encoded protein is CASSQPGANVLTF.

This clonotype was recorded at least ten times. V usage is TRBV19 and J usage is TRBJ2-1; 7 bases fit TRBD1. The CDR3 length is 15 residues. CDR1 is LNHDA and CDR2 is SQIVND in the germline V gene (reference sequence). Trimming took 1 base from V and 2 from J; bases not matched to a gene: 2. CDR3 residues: CASSIGQGAYNEQFF. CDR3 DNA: TGTGCCAGTAGTATAGGACAGGGAGCCTACAATGAGCAGTTCTTC. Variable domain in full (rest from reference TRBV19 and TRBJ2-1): DGGITQSPKYLFRKEGQNVTLSCEQNLNHDAMYWYRQDPGQGLRLIYYSQIVNDFQKGDIAEGYSVSREKKESFPLTVTSAQKNPTAFYLCASSIGQGAYNEQFFGPGTRLTVL.

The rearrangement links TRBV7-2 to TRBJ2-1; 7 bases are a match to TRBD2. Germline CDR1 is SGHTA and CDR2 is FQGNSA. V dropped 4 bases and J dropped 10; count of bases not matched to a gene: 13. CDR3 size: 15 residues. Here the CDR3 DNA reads TGTGCCAGCAGCTCCCAGGGAGGGACTCTGGGGGAGCAGTTCTTC. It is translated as CASSSQGGTLGEQFF.

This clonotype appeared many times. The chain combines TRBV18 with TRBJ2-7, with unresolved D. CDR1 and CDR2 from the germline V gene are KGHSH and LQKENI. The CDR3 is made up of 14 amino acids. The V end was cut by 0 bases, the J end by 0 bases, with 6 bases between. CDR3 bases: TGTGCCAGCTCACCACCGACTGTCTCCTACGAGCAGTACTTC. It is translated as CASSPPTVSYEQYF.

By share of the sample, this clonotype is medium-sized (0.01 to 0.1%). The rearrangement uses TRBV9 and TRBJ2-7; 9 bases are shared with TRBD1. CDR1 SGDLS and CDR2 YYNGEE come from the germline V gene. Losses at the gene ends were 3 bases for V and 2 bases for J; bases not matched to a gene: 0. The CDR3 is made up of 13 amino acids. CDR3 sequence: CASSGQGAYEQYF. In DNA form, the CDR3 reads TGTGCCAGCAGCGGACAGGGGGCCTACGAGCAGTACTTC.

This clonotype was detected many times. The DNA of the CDR3 is TGTGCCAGCCAGCGGGACACCCAAGGGACTGAAGCTTTCTTT. This codes for CASQRDTQGTEAFF. The gene calls are TRBV2 and TRBJ1-1, with a possible D match to TRBD1 (6 bases). The germline V and J ends were trimmed by 8 bases and 5 bases, with 18 bases remaining between them. This CDR3 spans 14 amino acids. The germline V gene has CDR1 SNHLY and CDR2 FYNNEI.

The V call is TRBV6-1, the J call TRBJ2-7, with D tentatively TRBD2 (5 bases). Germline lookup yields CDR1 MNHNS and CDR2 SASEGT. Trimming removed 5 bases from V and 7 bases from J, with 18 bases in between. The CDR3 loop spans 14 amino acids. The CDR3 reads CASSIPGGAVEQYF. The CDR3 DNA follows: TGTGCCAGCAGTATCCCGGGTGGAGCGGTTGAGCAGTACTTC.

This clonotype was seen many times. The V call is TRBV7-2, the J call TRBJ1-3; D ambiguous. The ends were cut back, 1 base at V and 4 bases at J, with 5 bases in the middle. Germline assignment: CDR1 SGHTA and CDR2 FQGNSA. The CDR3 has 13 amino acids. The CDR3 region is CASSLVRGNTIYF. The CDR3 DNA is TGTGCCAGCAGCTTAGTGCGGGGAAACACCATATATTTT.

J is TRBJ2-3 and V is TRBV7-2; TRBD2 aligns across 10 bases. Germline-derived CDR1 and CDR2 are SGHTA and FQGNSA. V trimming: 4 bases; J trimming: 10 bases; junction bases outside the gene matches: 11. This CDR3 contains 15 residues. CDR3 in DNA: TGTGCCAGCAGCTGGGGTAGCGGGGGGCCCCGTGCGCAGTATTTT. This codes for CASSWGSGGPRAQYF.

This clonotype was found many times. In DNA form, the CDR3 reads TGCGCCAGCAGCCAAGATTCGGCGAACACTGAAGCTTTCTTT. As protein: CASSQDSANTEAFF. The V gene is TRBV4-1, the J gene TRBJ1-1, with no clear D. CDR3 length: 14 amino acids. The V gene lost 0 bases and the J gene lost 1 base, with 6 bases spanning the gap. Per the germline V gene, CDR1 is MGHRA and CDR2 is YSYEKL.

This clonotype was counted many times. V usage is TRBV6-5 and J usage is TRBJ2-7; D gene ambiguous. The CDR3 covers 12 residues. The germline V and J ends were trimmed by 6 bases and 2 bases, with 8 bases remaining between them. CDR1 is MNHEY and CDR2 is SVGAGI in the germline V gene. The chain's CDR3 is CASRRPPYEQYF. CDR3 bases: TGTGCCAGCAGACGTCCTCCCTACGAGCAGTACTTC.

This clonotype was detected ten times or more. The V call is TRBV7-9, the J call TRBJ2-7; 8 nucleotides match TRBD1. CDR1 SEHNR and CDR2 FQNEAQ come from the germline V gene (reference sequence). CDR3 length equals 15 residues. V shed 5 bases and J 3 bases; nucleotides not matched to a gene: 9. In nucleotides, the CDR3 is TGTGCCAGCAGCCCCCAGACAGGGGACCTCTACGAGCAGTACTTC. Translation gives CASSPQTGDLYEQYF.